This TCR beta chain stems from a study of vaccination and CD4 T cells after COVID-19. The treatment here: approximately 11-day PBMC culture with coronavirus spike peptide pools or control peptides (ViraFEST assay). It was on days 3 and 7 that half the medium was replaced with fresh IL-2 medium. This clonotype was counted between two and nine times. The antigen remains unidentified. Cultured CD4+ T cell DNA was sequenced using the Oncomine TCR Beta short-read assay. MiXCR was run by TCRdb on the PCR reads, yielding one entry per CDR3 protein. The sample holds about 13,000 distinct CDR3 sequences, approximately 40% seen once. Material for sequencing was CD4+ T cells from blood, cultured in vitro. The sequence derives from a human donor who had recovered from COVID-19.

CDR3 coding DNA: TGTGCCAGCAGCCCCCGTAGCGGGAGCGACGAGCAGTACTTC. Translating it yields CASSPRSGSDEQYF. The rearrangement uses TRBV27 and TRBJ2-7; TRBD2 agrees at 9 bases. Trimming cost V 6 bases and J 5 bases; bases outside gene matches: 8. The CDR3 sequence is 14 residues long. Germline-derived CDR1 and CDR2 are MNHEY and SMNVEV (reference sequence).